One sample yielded the 30 T cell receptor beta chains listed below, sequenced in a study of blood T cell repertoires in COVID-19. TCRdb's table, derived via immunoSEQ multiplex PCR, lists solely in-frame clones and lacks some. The sample contains around 220,000 clones, around 90% of which appear only once. What was sequenced was peripheral blood. All receptors derive from a man aged 18 to 29 with active or convalescent COVID-19.

The chain joins TRBV7-2 to TRBJ2-3; 7 positions agree with TRBD2. Germline CDR1 SGHTA, CDR2 FQGNSA. This CDR3 is built from 16 residues. Losses at the gene ends were 5 bases for V and 1 base for J; bases not matched to a gene: 9. Here the CDR3 reads CASSPRLARRTDTQYF. In nucleotides, the CDR3 is TGTGCCAGCAGCCCCCGACTAGCAAGACGCACAGATACGCAGTATTTT.

The chain links TRBV2 to TRBJ2-3; 10 bases map to TRBD2. The CDR3 runs to 17 residues. V trimming: 5 bases; J trimming: 2 bases; junction bases outside the gene matches: 10. Germline CDR1 is SNHLY and CDR2 is FYNNEI. CDR3 sequence (DNA): TGTGCCAGCAGTCACCCGAGGAGCGGGGGGGACACAGATACGCAGTATTTT. The encoded protein is CASSHPRSGGDTDTQYF.

This clone was seen more than once but under ten times. The chain is built from TRBV15 and TRBJ1-6; a weak D match, TRBD1 (6 bases). V lost 1 base, J lost 7 bases, and 14 bases lay in between. The germline V gene has CDR1 LNHNV and CDR2 YYDKDF (reference sequence). The CDR3 has 16 residues. DNA for the CDR3: TGTGCCACCAGCAGAGTTCCCGGGACAATGAATTCACCCCTCCACTTT. This translates into CATSRVPGTMNSPLHF.

This sequence joins TRBV5-1 and TRBJ2-5, with TRBD1 as a possible D gene (6 bases). This CDR3 is 13 amino acids long. Trimming removed 10 bases from V and 5 bases from J, with 18 bases in between. Germline loops: CDR1 SGHRS, CDR2 YFSETQ. The CDR3, as DNA: TGCGCCTCAGCCCCTACAGGGAAGGAGACCCAGTACTTC. As protein: CASAPTGKETQYF.

The chain uses TRBV7-9 and TRBJ1-1; TRBD1 is a possible D gene (6 bases). This CDR3 is built from 15 residues. Germline values: CDR1 SEHNR, CDR2 FQNEAQ (reference sequence). V was shortened by 6 bases and J by 0 bases, with 14 bases between the two germline ends. The CDR3 nucleotides are TGTGCCAGCAGGCAAAAACAGGGCCTGAACACTGAAGCTTTCTTT. This translates into CASRQKQGLNTEAFF.

This clone appeared a few times. V and J are TRBV5-6 and TRBJ1-5; 7 positions agree with TRBD1. Germline trimming cut 3 bases from V and 1 base from J; bases unmatched to any gene: 10. The CDR3 runs to 17 residues. The germline V gene encodes CDR1 SGHDT and CDR2 YYEEEE. CDR3: CASSSRPTGASNQPQHF. CDR3 coding DNA: TGTGCCAGCAGCTCACGCCCTACAGGGGCAAGCAATCAGCCCCAGCATTTT.

The chain couples TRBV20-1 to TRBJ1-2; D is unclear. The germline CDR1 and CDR2 sequences are DFQATT and SNEGSKA (reference sequence). CDR3 length: 11 residues. V was shortened by 6 bases and J by 5 bases, with 10 bases between the two germline ends. CDR3 bases: TGCAGTGCAAGCCCAGGATATGGCTACACCTTC. Encoded protein: CSASPGYGYTF.

The rearrangement links TRBV30 to TRBJ1-2, with no clear D. The CDR3 is made up of 12 amino acids. Deletions cut 5 bases from V and 7 bases from J, with 14 bases between. Per germline, CDR1 GTSNPN and CDR2 SVGIG (reference sequence). The CDR3 reads CAWAQTGSGYTF. DNA for the CDR3: TGTGCCTGGGCGCAGACTGGGAGTGGCTACACCTTC. Full variable domain (missing parts from reference TRBV30 and TRBJ1-2): SQTIHQWPATLVQPVGSPLSLECTVEGTSNPNLYWYRQAAGRGLQLLFYSVGIGQISSEVPQNLSASRPQDRQFILSSKKLLLSDSGFYLCAWAQTGSGYTFGSGTRLTVV.

The CDR3 spells CASSLKLGGLLPGELFF. The CDR3 bases are TGTGCCAGCAGTTTAAAGTTAGGGGGCCTTTTACCGGGGGAGCTGTTTTTT. The J gene is TRBJ2-2, the V gene TRBV28; 7 bases fit TRBD1. Germline V gene sequence: CDR1 MDHEN, CDR2 SYDVKM. V was clipped by 2 bases and J by 8 bases; unmatched bases: 14. The CDR3 has 17 residues.

This chain links TRBV11-2 with TRBJ1-1; 9 nucleotides agree with TRBD1. J gave up 6 bases and V 5 bases, and 10 bases lay outside the gene matches. CDR3 size: 15 residues. Germline assignment: CDR1 SGHAT and CDR2 FQNNGV. In DNA form, the CDR3 reads TGTGCCAGCAGCCTGAGCGGGACAGGGAATCCTGAAGCTTTCTTT. As protein: CASSLSGTGNPEAFF.

J is TRBJ2-1 and V is TRBV27, with 9 bases lining up with TRBD2. The junction had 9 bases not matched to a gene; V was cut back by 2 bases and J by 7 bases. Germline values: CDR1 MNHEY, CDR2 SMNVEV (reference sequence). The CDR3 is made up of 16 amino acids. The CDR3 nucleotides are TGTGCCAGCAGTTTAGACCTAGCGGGACTCTGGAATGAGCAGTTCTTC. Amino acids: CASSLDLAGLWNEQFF.

The genes are TRBV28 and TRBJ2-7; tentatively, D is TRBD2 (6 bases). The CDR3 extends over 14 amino acids. V lost 2 bases and J 2 bases, leaving 10 bases between the germline ends. Germline-derived CDR1 and CDR2 are MDHEN and SYDVKM. The chain's CDR3 is CASSLGGSAYEQYF. Written as DNA, the CDR3 is TGTGCCAGCAGTTTAGGGGGGTCCGCCTACGAGCAGTACTTC.

The chain combines TRBV5-1 with TRBJ1-1; 8 bases are a match to TRBD1. The junction had 5 bases not matched to a gene; V was cut back by 3 bases and J by 4 bases. The CDR3 has 14 residues. Germline-derived CDR1 and CDR2 are SGHRS and YFSETQ. CDR3 sequence (DNA): TGCGCCAGCAGCTGGACAGGGCGTGGCACTGAAGCTTTCTTT. It translates to CASSWTGRGTEAFF. Full variable domain (rest looked up from reference TRBV5-1 and TRBJ1-1): KAGVTQTPRYLIKTRGQQVTLSCSPISGHRSVSWYQQTPGQGLQFLFEYFSETQRNKGNFPGRFSGRQFSNSRSEMNVSTLELGDSALYLCASSWTGRGTEAFFGQGTRLTVV.

The chain is built from TRBV6-1 and TRBJ2-5, with TRBD1 matching 8 bases. Per the germline V gene, CDR1 is MNHNS and CDR2 is SASEGT. The CDR3 spans 14 residues. The V segment lost 3 bases and the J segment 5 bases; nucleotides outside the gene matches: 5. The DNA of the CDR3 is TGTGCCAGCAGTGATCCAGGGGGCGTGGAGACCCAGTACTTC. The encoded protein is CASSDPGGVETQYF.

The rearrangement uses TRBV30 and TRBJ2-2, with 9 bases lining up with TRBD1. CDR1 and CDR2 (germline): GTSNPN, SVGIG (reference sequence). The junction had 5 bases not matched to a gene; V was cut back by 8 bases and J by 4 bases. The CDR3 is 13 residues long. CDR3 protein: CAVGQGGTGELFF. CDR3 sequence (DNA): TGTGCCGTGGGACAGGGAGGCACCGGGGAGCTGTTTTTT.

This clone is a singleton in its sample. This chain joins TRBV7-8 and TRBJ2-5; a weak D match, TRBD1 (6 bases). Germline CDR1 reads SGHVS; CDR2 reads FQNEAQ. V was trimmed by 2 bases and J by 0 bases, leaving 19 bases between them. The CDR3 runs 18 residues. CDR3 loop: CASSLRQVPSGDQETQYF. CDR3 DNA sequence: TGTGCCAGCAGCTTAAGACAGGTACCAAGCGGAGACCAAGAGACCCAGTACTTC.

This chain uses TRBV5-1 with TRBJ2-1; 11 nucleotides line up with TRBD2. CDR1 is SGHRS and CDR2 is YFSETQ in the germline V gene. The CDR3 has 15 residues. J gave up 6 bases and V 2 bases, and 4 bases lay outside the gene matches. The CDR3 DNA reads as TGCGCCAGCAGCTTAAGGCTAGCGGGAGGCAATGAGCAGTTCTTC. It encodes CASSLRLAGGNEQFF.

As DNA, the CDR3 is TGTGCCAGCAGCCAACCTCCGGGTGAAGCTTTCTTT. It is translated as CASSQPPGEAFF. The chain combines TRBV27 with TRBJ1-1; the D is unclear. The CDR3 covers 12 residues. Germline loops: CDR1 MNHEY, CDR2 SMNVEV (reference sequence). The ends were cut back, 6 bases at V and 7 bases at J, with 12 bases in the middle.

This chain joins TRBV7-8 and TRBJ2-2, with D maybe TRBD2 (5 bases). The V end lost 3 bases, the J end lost 0 bases, and 23 bases lay between the germline ends. There are 20 residues in the CDR3. Germline V gene lookup returns CDR1 SGHVS and CDR2 FQNEAQ. The CDR3 region is CASSFSASPLFPSNTGELFF. As DNA, the CDR3 is TGTGCCAGCAGCTTTAGCGCGTCCCCCCTGTTTCCGTCGAACACCGGGGAGCTGTTTTTT.

This chain joins TRBV10-1 and TRBJ2-3, with 12 bases matching TRBD2. J was trimmed by 5 bases and V by 0 bases; bases with no gene match: 3. The CDR3 is 16 residues long. Germline V gene sequence: CDR1 WNHNN, CDR2 SYGVQD (reference sequence). Written as DNA, the CDR3 is TGCGCCAGCAGTGAGTCGCCTAGCGGGAGGGTAGATACGCAGTATTTT. Its translation is CASSESPSGRVDTQYF.

This chain links TRBV5-6 with TRBJ1-1; 11 bases are shared with TRBD1. The CDR3 has 19 amino acids. The ends lost 0 bases at V and 2 bases at J; junction bases unmatched: 12. CDR1 is SGHDT, CDR2 YYEEEE, per germline. CDR3 amino acids: CASSLVGWDRGITNTEAFF. CDR3 nucleotide sequence: TGTGCCAGCAGCTTGGTAGGTTGGGACAGGGGGATAACTAACACTGAAGCTTTCTTT.

The CDR3 sequence is CASSLSPNRGDTQYF. DNA of the CDR3: TGTGCCAGCAGTTTATCGCCAAATAGGGGAGATACGCAGTATTTT. The V and J genes are TRBV27 and TRBJ2-3; the D gene is possibly TRBD1 (5 bases). CDR1 and CDR2 (germline): MNHEY, SMNVEV (reference sequence). This CDR3 contains 15 residues. Trimming shortened V by 0 bases and J by 5 bases, and 12 bases separated the two germline ends.

V is TRBV19 and J is TRBJ1-6; 8 bases fit TRBD1. The CDR3 extends over 16 amino acids. The germline V gene encodes CDR1 LNHDA and CDR2 SQIVND (reference sequence). Germline trimming cut 5 bases from V and 8 bases from J; bases unmatched to any gene: 11. The CDR3 DNA reads TGTGCCAGTAGTTTCGCCGGGACAGGTGGCCATTCACCCCTCCACTTT. Translated, it gives CASSFAGTGGHSPLHF.

This chain connects TRBV19 to TRBJ1-3, with D possibly matching TRBD1 (6 bases). This CDR3 region has 12 residues. The V gene's germline CDR1 is LNHDA and CDR2 SQIVND (reference sequence). V was cut by 3 bases and J by 15 bases, with 15 bases left in between. The CDR3 region has the DNA TGTGCCAGTAGTATTGTCGGACAGATGAAATATTTT. It codes for CASSIVGQMKYF.

This clone occurred once. This chain uses TRBV5-1 with TRBJ1-5; no clear D gene. The CDR3 runs 15 residues. V gave up 4 bases and J gave up 0 bases, with 11 bases separating them. The germline gives CDR1 SGHRS, CDR2 YFSETQ. The CDR3 DNA sequence: TGCGCCAGCAGCCCAGGCCCATATAGCAATCAGCCCCAGCATTTT. Amino acids: CASSPGPYSNQPQHF.

This clone appeared once. The V gene is TRBV3-1 (or the pseudogene TRBV3-2), the J gene TRBJ1-1; 8 bases fit TRBD1. The CDR3 extends over 16 amino acids. V lost 1 base, J lost 5 bases, and 9 bases stayed unmatched. CDR1 and CDR2 (germline): LGHDT, YNNKEL (reference sequence). The CDR3 DNA follows: TGTGCCAGCAGCCAAGGGTTGGCAGGGGGCTATACTGAAGCTTTCTTT. The encoded protein is CASSQGLAGGYTEAFF.

The chain couples TRBV6-5 to TRBJ1-1; 7 nucleotides match TRBD1. This CDR3 is built from 15 residues. Per the germline V gene, CDR1 is MNHEY and CDR2 is SVGAGI. J gave up 4 bases and V 4 bases, and 9 bases lay outside the gene matches. The CDR3 DNA is TGTGCCAGCAGTTCGTGGACAGGAGGTGGCACTGAAGCTTTCTTT. It encodes CASSSWTGGGTEAFF.

V gene TRBV6-5 combines with J gene TRBJ2-1, with no clear D. This CDR3 comprises 14 residues. CDR1 is MNHEY, CDR2 SVGAGI, per germline. The germline V and J ends were trimmed by 6 bases and 6 bases, with 15 bases remaining between them. The CDR3 sequence: CASRNSPLGNEQFF. As DNA, the CDR3 is TGTGCCAGCAGAAACAGCCCCCTGGGCAATGAGCAGTTCTTC.

This clone was counted only a few times. The J gene is TRBJ1-1, the V gene TRBV10-2; D may be TRBD1 (5 bases). This CDR3 region has 14 residues. The V gene lost 3 bases and the J gene lost 4 bases, with 12 bases spanning the gap. Germline CDR1 WSHSY, CDR2 SAAADI. The CDR3 region is CASSDIGAGTEAFF. The CDR3 region has the DNA TGCGCCAGCAGTGATATTGGGGCCGGCACTGAAGCTTTCTTT.

This chain uses TRBV28 with TRBJ1-1; no firm D call. The CDR3 runs to 13 residues. Per the germline V gene, CDR1 is MDHEN and CDR2 is SYDVKM. Between the trimmed V and J ends, which lost 3 bases and 0 bases, there was a span of 5 bases. The CDR3 region is CASSLGVNTEAFF. DNA for the CDR3: TGTGCCAGCAGTTTGGGCGTGAACACTGAAGCTTTCTTT.